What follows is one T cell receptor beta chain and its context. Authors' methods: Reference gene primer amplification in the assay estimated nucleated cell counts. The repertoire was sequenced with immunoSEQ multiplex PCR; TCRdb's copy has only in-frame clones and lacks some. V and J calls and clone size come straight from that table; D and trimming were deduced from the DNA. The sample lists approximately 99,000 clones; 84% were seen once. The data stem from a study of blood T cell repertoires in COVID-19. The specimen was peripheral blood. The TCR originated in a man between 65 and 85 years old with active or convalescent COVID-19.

The CDR3 is CASSLTGLRAEAFF. The CDR3 DNA sequence: TGTGCCAGCAGTTTAACAGGGCTCCGAGCTGAAGCTTTCTTT. V and J are TRBV27 and TRBJ1-1, with a possible D match to TRBD1 (6 bases). The CDR3 extends over 14 amino acids. Germline-derived CDR1 and CDR2 are MNHEY and SMNVEV (reference sequence). Deletions cut 2 bases from V and 6 bases from J, with 13 bases between.